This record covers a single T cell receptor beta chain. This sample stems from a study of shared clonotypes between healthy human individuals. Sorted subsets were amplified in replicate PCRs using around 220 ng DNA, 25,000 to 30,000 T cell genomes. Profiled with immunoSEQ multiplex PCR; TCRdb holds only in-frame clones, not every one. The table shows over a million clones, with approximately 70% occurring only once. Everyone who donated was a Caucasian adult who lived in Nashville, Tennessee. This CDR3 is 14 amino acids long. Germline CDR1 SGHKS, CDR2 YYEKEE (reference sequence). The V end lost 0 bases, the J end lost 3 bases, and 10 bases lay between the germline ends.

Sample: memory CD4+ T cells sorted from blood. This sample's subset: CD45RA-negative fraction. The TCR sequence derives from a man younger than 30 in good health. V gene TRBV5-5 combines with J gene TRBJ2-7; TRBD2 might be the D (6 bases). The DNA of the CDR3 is TGTGCCAGCAGCTTGGACGGAGGGAACTACGAGCAGTACTTC. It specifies CASSLDGGNYEQYF.